This T cell receptor (beta chain) was sequenced in a study of blood T cell repertoires in COVID-19. At the level of the study: Acute and convalescent COVID-19 specimens originated in the United States, Italy and Spain. The analysed material was cDNA or gDNA that came from T cells, B-cell-depleted T cells, or PBMCs.

Germline V gene sequence: CDR1 SGHVS, CDR2 FNYEAQ. CDR3 size: 17 residues. V shed 5 bases and J shed 1 base, with 18 bases lying between them. The authors' processing: Researchers report that nucleated cell counts were estimated from reference gene primer amplification. The table came from immunoSEQ multiplex PCR; TCRdb's copy has only in-frame clones and leaves some out. V and J calls and clone size are those listed in that table; D and trimming were worked out from the DNA. The table has about 190,000 clones, under 90% seen once; the top ten hold around 21%. The sequence came from a human donor in a cohort sampled during active COVID-19. This chain uses TRBV7-6 with TRBJ1-5; D call uncertain. The sequenced sample was peripheral blood. The CDR3 DNA reads TGTGCCAGCAGCCTTGCCCCTCACACCACCAGCAATCAGCCCCAGCATTTT. It yields the protein CASSLAPHTTSNQPQHF.